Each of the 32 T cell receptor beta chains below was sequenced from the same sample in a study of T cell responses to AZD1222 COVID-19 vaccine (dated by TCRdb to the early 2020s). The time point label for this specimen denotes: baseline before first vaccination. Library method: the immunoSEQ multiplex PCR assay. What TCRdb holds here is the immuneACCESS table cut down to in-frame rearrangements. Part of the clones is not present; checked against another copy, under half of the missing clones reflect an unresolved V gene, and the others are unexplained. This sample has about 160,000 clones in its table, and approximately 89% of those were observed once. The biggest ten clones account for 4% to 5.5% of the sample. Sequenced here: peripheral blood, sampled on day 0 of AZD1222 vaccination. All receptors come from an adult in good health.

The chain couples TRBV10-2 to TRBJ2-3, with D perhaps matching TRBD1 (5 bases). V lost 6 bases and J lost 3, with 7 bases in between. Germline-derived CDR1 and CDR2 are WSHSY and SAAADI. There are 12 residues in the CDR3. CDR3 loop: CASRGQTDTQYF. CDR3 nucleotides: TGCGCCAGCAGGGGGCAAACAGATACGCAGTATTTT.

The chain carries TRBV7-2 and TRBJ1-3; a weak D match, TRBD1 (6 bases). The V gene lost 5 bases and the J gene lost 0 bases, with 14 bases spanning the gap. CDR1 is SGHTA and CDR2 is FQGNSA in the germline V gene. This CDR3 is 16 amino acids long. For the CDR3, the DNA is TGTGCCAGCAGCCCTGACAGGCCTAACTCTGGAAACACCATATATTTT. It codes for CASSPDRPNSGNTIYF.

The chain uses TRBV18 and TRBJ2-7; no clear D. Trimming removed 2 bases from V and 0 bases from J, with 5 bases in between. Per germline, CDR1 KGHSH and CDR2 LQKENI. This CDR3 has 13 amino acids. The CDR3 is CASSPGISYEQYF. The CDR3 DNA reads TGTGCCAGCTCACCAGGGATCTCCTACGAGCAGTACTTC.

CDR3 coding DNA: TGTGCCAGCAGCTTGGGACCGCACTCTGGAAACACCATATATTTT. Protein sequence: CASSLGPHSGNTIYF. The gene calls are TRBV3-1 (or the pseudogene TRBV3-2) and TRBJ1-3, with TRBD1 as a possible D gene (5 bases). This CDR3 spans 15 amino acids. Trimming removed 5 bases at V and 0 bases at J, with 11 bases between. Germline V gene data show CDR1 as LGHDT and CDR2 as YNNKEL (reference sequence).

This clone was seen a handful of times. The CDR3 DNA is TGTGCCAGCAGCTTTGGCGGGGGCGTCTATGGCTACACCTTC. Protein product: CASSFGGGVYGYTF. V usage is TRBV7-9 and J usage is TRBJ1-2, with a tentative D call TRBD1 (6 bases). This CDR3 comprises 14 residues. Looked up from germline, CDR1 is SEHNR and CDR2 is FQNEAQ (reference sequence). V lost 3 bases to trimming and J lost 4 bases, with 12 bases between them.

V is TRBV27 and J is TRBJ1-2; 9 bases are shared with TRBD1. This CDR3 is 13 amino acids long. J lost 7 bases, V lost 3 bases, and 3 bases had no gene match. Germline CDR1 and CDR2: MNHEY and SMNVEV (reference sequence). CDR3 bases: TGTGCCAGCAGTTTCAGGGACAGGGCTGGCTACACCTTC. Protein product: CASSFRDRAGYTF.

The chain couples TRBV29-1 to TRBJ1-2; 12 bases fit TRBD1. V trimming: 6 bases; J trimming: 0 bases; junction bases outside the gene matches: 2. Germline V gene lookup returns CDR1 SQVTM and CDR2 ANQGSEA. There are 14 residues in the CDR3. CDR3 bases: TGCAGCGTGGGACAGGGGGCGGCTAACTATGGCTACACCTTC. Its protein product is CSVGQGAANYGYTF.

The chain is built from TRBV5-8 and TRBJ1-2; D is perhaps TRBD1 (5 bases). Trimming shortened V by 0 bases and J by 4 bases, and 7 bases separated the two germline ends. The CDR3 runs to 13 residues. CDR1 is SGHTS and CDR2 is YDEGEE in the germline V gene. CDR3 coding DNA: TGTGCCAGCAGCTTGGCAGGGCTCTATGGCTACACCTTC. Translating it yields CASSLAGLYGYTF.

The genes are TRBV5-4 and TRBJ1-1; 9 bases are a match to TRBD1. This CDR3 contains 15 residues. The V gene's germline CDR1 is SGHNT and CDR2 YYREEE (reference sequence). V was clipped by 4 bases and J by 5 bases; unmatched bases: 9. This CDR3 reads CASSTQTGGGTEAFF. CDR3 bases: TGTGCCAGCAGCACCCAAACAGGGGGCGGAACTGAAGCTTTCTTT.

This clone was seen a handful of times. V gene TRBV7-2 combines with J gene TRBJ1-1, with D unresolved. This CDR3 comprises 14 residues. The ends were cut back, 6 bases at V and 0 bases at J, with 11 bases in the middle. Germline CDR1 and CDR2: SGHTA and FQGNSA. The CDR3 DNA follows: TGTGCCAGCAGGTGGGCGGGAATGAACACTGAAGCTTTCTTT. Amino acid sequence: CASRWAGMNTEAFF. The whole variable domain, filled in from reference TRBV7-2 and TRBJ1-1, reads GAGVSQSPSNKVTEKGKDVELRCDPISGHTALYWYRQSLGQGLEFLIYFQGNSAPDKSGLPSDRFSAERTGGSVSTLTIQRTQQEDSAVYLCASRWAGMNTEAFFGQGTRLTVV.

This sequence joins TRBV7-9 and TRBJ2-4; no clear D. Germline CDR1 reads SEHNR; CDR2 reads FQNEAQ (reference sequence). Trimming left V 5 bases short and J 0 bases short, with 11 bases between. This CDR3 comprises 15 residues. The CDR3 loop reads CASSRLGLAKNIQYF. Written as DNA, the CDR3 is TGTGCCAGCAGCCGTTTAGGGCTAGCCAAAAACATTCAGTACTTC.

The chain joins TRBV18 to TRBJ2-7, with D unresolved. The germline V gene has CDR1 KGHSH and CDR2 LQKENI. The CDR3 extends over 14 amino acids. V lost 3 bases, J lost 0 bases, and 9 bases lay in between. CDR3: CASSPRESSYEQYF. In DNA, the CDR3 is TGTGCCAGCTCACCCAGAGAGTCCTCCTACGAGCAGTACTTC.

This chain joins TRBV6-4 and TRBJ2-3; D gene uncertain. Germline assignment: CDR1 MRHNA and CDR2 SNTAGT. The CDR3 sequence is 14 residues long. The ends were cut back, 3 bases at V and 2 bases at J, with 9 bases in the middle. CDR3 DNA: TGTGCCAGCAGTGAATCCCTCGCCACAGATACGCAGTATTTT. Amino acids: CASSESLATDTQYF.

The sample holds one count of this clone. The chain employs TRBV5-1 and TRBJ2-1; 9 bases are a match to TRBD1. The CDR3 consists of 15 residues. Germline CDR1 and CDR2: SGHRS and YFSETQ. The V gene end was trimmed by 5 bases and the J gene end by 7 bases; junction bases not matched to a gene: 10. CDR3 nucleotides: TGCGCCAGCAGTTTCGAACAGGGGGCGCGGAATGAGCAGTTCTTC. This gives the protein CASSFEQGARNEQFF.

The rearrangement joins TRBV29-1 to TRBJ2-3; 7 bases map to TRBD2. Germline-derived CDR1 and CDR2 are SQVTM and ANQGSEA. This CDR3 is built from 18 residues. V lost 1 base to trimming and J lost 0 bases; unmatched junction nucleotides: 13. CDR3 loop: CSVEVVAGRSSSTDTQYF. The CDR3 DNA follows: TGCAGCGTTGAAGTGGTAGCGGGCCGTTCCTCTAGCACAGATACGCAGTATTTT.

In DNA form, the CDR3 reads TGTGCCAGCAGCCCTCCCTCGGGACAGGCTGTCTATGGCTACACCTTC. This gives the protein CASSPPSGQAVYGYTF. This sequence joins TRBV7-6 and TRBJ1-2; TRBD1 matches at 8 bases. Germline CDR1 SGHVS, CDR2 FNYEAQ. The CDR3 is 16 amino acids. The trim removed 5 bases at V and 4 bases at J, leaving 12 bases unmatched.

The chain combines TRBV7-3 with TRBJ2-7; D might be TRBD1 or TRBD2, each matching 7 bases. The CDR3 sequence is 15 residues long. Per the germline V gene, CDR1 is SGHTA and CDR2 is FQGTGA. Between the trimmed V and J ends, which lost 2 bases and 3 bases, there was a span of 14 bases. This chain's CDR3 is CASSLFGRGGYEQYF. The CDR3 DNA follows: TGTGCCAGCAGCTTATTTGGCAGGGGGGGCTACGAGCAGTACTTC.

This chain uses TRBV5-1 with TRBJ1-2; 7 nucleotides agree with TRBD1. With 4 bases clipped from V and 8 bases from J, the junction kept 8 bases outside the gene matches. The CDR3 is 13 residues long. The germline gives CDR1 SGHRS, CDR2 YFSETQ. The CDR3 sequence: CASSDTGAAGYTF. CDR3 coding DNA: TGCGCCAGCAGCGATACAGGGGCGGCGGGCTACACCTTC.

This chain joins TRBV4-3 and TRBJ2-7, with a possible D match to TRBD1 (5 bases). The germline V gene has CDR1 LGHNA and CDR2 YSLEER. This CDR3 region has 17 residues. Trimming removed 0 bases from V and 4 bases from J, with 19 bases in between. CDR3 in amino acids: CASSQDSRGPTRYEQYF. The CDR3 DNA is TGCGCCAGCAGCCAAGATAGTAGGGGCCCAACCCGTTACGAGCAGTACTTC.

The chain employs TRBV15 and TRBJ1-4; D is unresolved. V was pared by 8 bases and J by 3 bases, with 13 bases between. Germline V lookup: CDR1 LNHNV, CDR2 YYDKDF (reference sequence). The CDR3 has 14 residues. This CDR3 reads CATRRRMSNEKLFF. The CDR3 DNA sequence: TGTGCCACCCGACGGCGGATGTCTAATGAAAAACTGTTTTTT.

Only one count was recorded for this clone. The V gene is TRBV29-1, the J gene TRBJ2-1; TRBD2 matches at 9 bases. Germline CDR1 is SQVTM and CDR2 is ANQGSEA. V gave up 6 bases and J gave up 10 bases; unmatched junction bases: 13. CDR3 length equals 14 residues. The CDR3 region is CSVRSSGVASEQFF. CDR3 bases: TGCAGCGTCCGCTCTAGCGGGGTCGCCTCGGAGCAGTTCTTC.

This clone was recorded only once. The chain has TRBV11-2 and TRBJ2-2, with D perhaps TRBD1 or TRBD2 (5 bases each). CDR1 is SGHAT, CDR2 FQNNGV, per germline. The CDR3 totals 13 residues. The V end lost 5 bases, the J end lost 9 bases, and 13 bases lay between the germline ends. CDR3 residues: CASSHRDGWELFF. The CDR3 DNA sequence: TGTGCCAGCAGCCACCGGGACGGATGGGAGCTGTTTTTT.

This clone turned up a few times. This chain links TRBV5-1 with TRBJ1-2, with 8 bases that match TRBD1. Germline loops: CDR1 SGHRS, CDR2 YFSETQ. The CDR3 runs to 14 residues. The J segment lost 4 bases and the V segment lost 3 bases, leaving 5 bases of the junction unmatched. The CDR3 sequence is CASSSVTGGYGYTF. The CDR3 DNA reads TGCGCCAGCAGCTCGGTTACAGGGGGCTATGGCTACACCTTC.

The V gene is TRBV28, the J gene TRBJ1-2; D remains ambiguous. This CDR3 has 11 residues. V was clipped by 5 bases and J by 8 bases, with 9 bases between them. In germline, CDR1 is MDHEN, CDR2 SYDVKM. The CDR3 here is CASSPGGGYTF. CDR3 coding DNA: TGTGCCAGCAGTCCCGGTGGGGGCTACACCTTC.

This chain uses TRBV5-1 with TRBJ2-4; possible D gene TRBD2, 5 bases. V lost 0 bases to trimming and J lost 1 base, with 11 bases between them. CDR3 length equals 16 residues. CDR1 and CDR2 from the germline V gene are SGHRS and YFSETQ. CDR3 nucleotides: TGCGCCAGCAGCTTGGTTGAGGGTGAGGCCAAAAACATTCAGTACTTC. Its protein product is CASSLVEGEAKNIQYF.

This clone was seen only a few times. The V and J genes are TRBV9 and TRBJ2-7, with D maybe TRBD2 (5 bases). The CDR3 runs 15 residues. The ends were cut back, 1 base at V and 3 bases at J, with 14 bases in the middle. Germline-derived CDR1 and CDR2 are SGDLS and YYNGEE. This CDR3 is CASSVRGEVGYEQYF. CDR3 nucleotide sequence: TGTGCCAGCAGCGTACGGGGAGAAGTTGGCTACGAGCAGTACTTC.

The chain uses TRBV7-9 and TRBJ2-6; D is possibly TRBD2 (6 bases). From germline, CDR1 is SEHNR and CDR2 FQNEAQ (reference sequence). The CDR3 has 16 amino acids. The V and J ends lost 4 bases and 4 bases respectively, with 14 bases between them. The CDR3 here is CASSSIGTAGANVLTF. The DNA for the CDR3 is TGTGCCAGCAGCTCGATCGGGACTGCGGGGGCCAACGTCCTGACTTTC.

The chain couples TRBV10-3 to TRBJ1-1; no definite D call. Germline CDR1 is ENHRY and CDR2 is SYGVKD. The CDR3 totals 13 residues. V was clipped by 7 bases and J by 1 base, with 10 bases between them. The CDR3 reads CAITTSRNTEAFF. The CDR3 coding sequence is TGTGCCATCACCACTTCAAGGAACACTGAAGCTTTCTTT.

The CDR3 spells CASSLGAGGRTGELFF. CDR3 in DNA: TGTGCCAGCAGCTTAGGAGCGGGAGGGCGGACCGGGGAGCTGTTTTTT. The rearrangement links TRBV5-5 to TRBJ2-2, with 10 bases that match TRBD2. The CDR3 runs 16 residues. The junction had 6 bases not matched to a gene; V was cut back by 2 bases and J by 5 bases. CDR1 is SGHKS and CDR2 is YYEKEE in the germline V gene (reference sequence).

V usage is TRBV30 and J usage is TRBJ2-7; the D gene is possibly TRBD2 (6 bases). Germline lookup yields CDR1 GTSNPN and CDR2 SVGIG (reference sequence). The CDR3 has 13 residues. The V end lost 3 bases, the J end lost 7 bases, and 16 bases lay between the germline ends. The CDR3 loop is CAWRNTGAGEQYF. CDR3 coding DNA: TGTGCCTGGAGAAATACGGGAGCAGGAGAGCAGTACTTC.

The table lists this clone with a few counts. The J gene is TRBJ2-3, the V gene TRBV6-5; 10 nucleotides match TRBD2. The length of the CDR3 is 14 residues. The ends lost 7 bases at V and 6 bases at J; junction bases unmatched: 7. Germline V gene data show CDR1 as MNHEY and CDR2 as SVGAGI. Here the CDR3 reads CASKASGSSDTQYF. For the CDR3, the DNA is TGTGCCAGCAAGGCTAGCGGGAGTTCGGATACGCAGTATTTT.

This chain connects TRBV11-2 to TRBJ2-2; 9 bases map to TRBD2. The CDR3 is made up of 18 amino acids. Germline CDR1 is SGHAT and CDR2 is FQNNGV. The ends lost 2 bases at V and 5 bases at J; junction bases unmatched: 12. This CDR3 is CASSLPRAGGGWTGELFF. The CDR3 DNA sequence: TGTGCCAGCAGCTTACCGCGAGCGGGAGGCGGATGGACCGGGGAGCTGTTTTTT.